The entry below describes one T cell receptor beta chain. Its antigen is undetermined. The method was immunoSEQ multiplex PCR; TCRdb's version includes in-frame clones alone and lacks a portion of them. The sample holds about 2.3 million clones, 80% to 95% seen once. The sample originates from a study of shared clonotypes between healthy human individuals. Broader study findings: Rarefaction indicated that sorted-subset sequencing remained incomplete although depth was large. Around 5.3% of naive CD4 clonotypes were shared across several donors.

With 3 bases clipped from V and 6 bases from J, the junction kept 12 bases outside the gene matches. Germline CDR1 is MGHRA and CDR2 is YSYEKL. The CDR3 is made up of 16 amino acids. V and J are TRBV4-1 and TRBJ2-7; 9 positions agree with TRBD1. Specimen: naive CD4+ T cells from PBMCs. Stated subset: CD45RA+ positively selected. The sequence derives from a man between 18 and 35 years old in good health. Some clones in this sample may be carry-over from other donors' samples. The CDR3 here is CASSQSTGTGLFEQYF. The CDR3 DNA is TGCGCCAGCAGCCAGTCTACCGGGACAGGGTTGTTCGAGCAGTACTTC.